This TCR beta chain originates from a study of tumor and adjacent non-tumor tissue in lung cancer. The wider study: The patients, approximately 9 men and a few women, were roughly 31 to 80 with stage I to III disease.

General study results and limits: Tumor repertoires had a smaller top 100 clone share than normal lung.

Three rounds of nested PCR, following a modified ARM-PCR protocol, produced the TCRbeta library. TCRdb re-analysed the multiplex PCR reads in MiXCR, keeping a single row per CDR3 protein. The sample lists 70,000 to 90,000 distinct CDR3 sequences; more than 60% were seen once. This CDR3 has 16 amino acids. CDR1 and CDR2 (germline): MNHEY, SVGEGT. This sample's RNA came from whole unsorted tissue. A word on this clonotype: The antigen is unknown. The junction and the germline gene differ at one end; a read error may be behind it.

The sample taken for sequencing was lung tumor tissue. This clonotype originated in a woman aged 45-59 years with non-small cell lung cancer. V is TRBV6-2 or TRBV6-3 and J is TRBJ2-1, with TRBD1 identical over 10 bases. CDR3 nucleotides: TGTGCCAGCAGTTCACGGACAGGGGGAACCTACAATGAGCACTTCTTC. Amino acids: CASSSRTGGTYNEHFF.